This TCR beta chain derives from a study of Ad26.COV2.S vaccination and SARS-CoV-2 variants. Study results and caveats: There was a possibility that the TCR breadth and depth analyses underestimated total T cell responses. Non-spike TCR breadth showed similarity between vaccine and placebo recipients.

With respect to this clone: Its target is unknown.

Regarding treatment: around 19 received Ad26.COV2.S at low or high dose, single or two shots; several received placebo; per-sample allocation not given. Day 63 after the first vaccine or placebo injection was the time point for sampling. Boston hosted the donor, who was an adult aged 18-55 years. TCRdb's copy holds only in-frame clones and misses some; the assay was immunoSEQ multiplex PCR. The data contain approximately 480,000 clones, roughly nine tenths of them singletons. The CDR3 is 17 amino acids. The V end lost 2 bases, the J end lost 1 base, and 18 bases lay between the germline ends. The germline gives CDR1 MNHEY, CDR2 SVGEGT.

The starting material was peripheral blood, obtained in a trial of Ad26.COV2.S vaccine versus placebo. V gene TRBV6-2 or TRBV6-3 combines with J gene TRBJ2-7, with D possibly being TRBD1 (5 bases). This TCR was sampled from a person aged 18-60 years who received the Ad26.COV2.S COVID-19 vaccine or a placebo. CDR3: CASSYTDPRQPSYEQYF. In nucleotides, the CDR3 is TGTGCCAGCAGTTACACTGATCCGAGACAGCCGTCCTACGAGCAGTACTTC.